This is a list of T cell receptor beta chains from one sample in a study of graft-versus-host responses after intestinal transplantation. Sequencing used immunoSEQ multiplex PCR; TCRdb keeps in-frame clones, though not all of them. The sample shows over 100,000 clones, 85% to 95% of them seen only once. These receptors' antigens are unknown. The specimen was unstimulated CD4+ T cells sorted from spleen or lymph node cells, collected before transplant. Every receptor here comes from a human donor who was the organ donor for an intestinal transplant. Each CDR3 is given with its conserved first and last residue. The D gene is left open where the match is weak. The listing skips clone size in some rows; elsewhere it reads once, few, many or a size class.

>NA|TRBJ1-5|TRBV4-2|once
TGTGCCAGCAGCCAAGAGTGGCAGGGGAATCAGCCCCAGCATTTT
CASSQEWQGNQPQHF
>TRBD2|TRBJ2-7|TRBV5-1|NA
TGCGCCAGCAGCTTAGACAGCGGGAGCGACGAGCAGTACTTC
CASSLDSGSDEQYF
>NA|TRBJ2-2|TRBV30|NA
TGTGCCTGGGAAGGGTCCGGCAGTAAAACCGGGGAGCTGTTTTTT
CAWEGSGSKTGELFF
>TRBD1|TRBJ2-7|TRBV5-5|NA
TGTGCCAGCAGCCCAGGGGGCTCCTCCTACGAGCAGTACTTC
CASSPGGSSYEQYF
>TRBD2|TRBJ2-2|TRBV7-2|NA
TGTGCCAGCCTCTGGACTAGCCGGGTGGGGGAGCTGTTTTTT
CASLWTSRVGELFF
>NA|TRBJ2-5|TRBV4-2|NA
TGTGCCAGCAGCCAAGAGGGGGTGCGGGACCAGTACTTC
CASSQEGVRDQYF
>NA|TRBJ1-1|TRBV6-5|NA
TGTGCCAGCAGCCCGACGGGAGGGGACCGAGCTTTCTTT
CASSPTGGDRAFF
>NA|TRBJ2-3|TRBV9|NA
TGTGCCAGCAGCGTAGGCGGTATACGCACAGATACGCAGTATTTT
CASSVGGIRTDTQYF
>NA|TRBJ2-3|TRBV29-1|NA
TGCAGCGTTGTTGACGGCACAGATACGCAGTATTTT
CSVVDGTDTQYF
>NA|TRBJ2-7|TRBV11-2|NA
TGTGCCAGCAGCTTAGATCCGAGCGCGACTGAGCAGTACTTC
CASSLDPSATEQYF
>TRBD2|TRBJ2-5|TRBV29-1|NA
TGCAGCGTTGAAGATCGGGGGGGCTGGGAGACCCAGTACTTC
CSVEDRGGWETQYF
>NA|TRBJ2-5|TRBV5-1|NA
TGCGCCAGCAGCTTGGGCCACCTTGACCAAGAGACCCAGTACTTC
CASSLGHLDQETQYF
>TRBD1|TRBJ1-1|TRBV11-2|NA
TGTGCCAGCAGCTTACGGACAGGGGAAGCTTTCTTT
CASSLRTGEAFF
>TRBD1|TRBJ1-5|TRBV6-5|NA
TGTGCCAGCAGCCGACAGGGAGGGGTTCAGCCCCAGCATTTT
CASSRQGGVQPQHF
>NA|TRBJ2-5|TRBV5-1|NA
TGCGCCAGCAGCTTGGTTTGGGGTACAGAGACCCAGTACTTC
CASSLVWGTETQYF
>TRBD2|TRBJ2-7|TRBV5-6|once
TGTGCCAGCAGCCCCGGACTAGCGGCCAGTCAGGACGAGCAGTACTTC
CASSPGLAASQDEQYF
>TRBD1|TRBJ1-5|TRBV27|NA
TGTGCCAGCAGTTCAAGGGGACAGGGTACCAATCAGCCCCAGCATTTT
CASSSRGQGTNQPQHF
>TRBD1|TRBJ1-5|TRBV19|few
TGTGCCAGTACCGGACAGGGCAATCAGCCCCAGCATTTT
CASTGQGNQPQHF
>NA|TRBJ1-2|TRBV5-1|NA
TGCGCCAGCAGCTTGGCTGGCGGGAGCTATGGCTACACCTTC
CASSLAGGSYGYTF
>NA|TRBJ2-1|TRBV6-1|NA
TGTGCCAGCAGTGAATACGCGAGCGCGCCCTCCAATGAGCAGTTCTTC
CASSEYASAPSNEQFF
>TRBD1|TRBJ1-1|TRBV7-3|once
TGTGCCAGCAGCTTAATGGGGACAGGGGGCACTGAAGCTTTCTTT
CASSLMGTGGTEAFF
>TRBD1|TRBJ2-3|TRBV10-3|NA
TGTGCCATCAGCCCGGGACAGGGCACAGATACGCAGTATTTT
CAISPGQGTDTQYF
>TRBD1|TRBJ2-3|TRBV5-4|once
TGTGCCAGCAGCTCCGGACAGGGCACAGATACGCAGTATTTT
CASSSGQGTDTQYF
>TRBD1|TRBJ2-4|TRBV9|once
TGTGCCAGCAGCCCGGGACAGGGGTTAGCCAAAAACATTCAGTACTTC
CASSPGQGLAKNIQYF
>TRBD1|TRBJ1-5|TRBV2|few
TGTGCCAGCAGAGGACAGGGGATTAATCAGCCCCAGCATTTT
CASRGQGINQPQHF
>TRBD1|TRBJ1-2|TRBV7-9|once
TGTGCCAGCAGCCATAGGCGGACAGGGGCGGGGGCTGGCTACACCTTC
CASSHRRTGAGAGYTF
>NA|TRBJ1-2|TRBV9|NA
TGTGCCAGCAGCGTATGGGGGAATGGCTACACCTTC
CASSVWGNGYTF
>NA|TRBJ2-1|TRBV6-1|NA
TGTGCCAGCAGTACCCCTTCTGGGAGGAGGAATGAGCAGTTCTTC
CASSTPSGRRNEQFF
>NA|TRBJ2-6|TRBV30|NA
TGTGCCTGGATGACTATAAGAAACTCTGGGGCCAACGTCCTGACTTTC
CAWMTIRNSGANVLTF
>TRBD2|TRBJ2-5|TRBV5-4|NA
TGTGCCAGCAGCTTGACGGGAGGGAGTGAGACCCAGTACTTC
CASSLTGGSETQYF
>TRBD1|TRBJ1-2|TRBV7-8|NA
TGTGCCAGCAGCCAGGGGGAATATGGCTACACCTTC
CASSQGEYGYTF
>NA|TRBJ2-2|TRBV11-2|NA
TGTGCCAGCAGCTGGGGGGTTCCGAACACCGGGGAGCTGTTTTTT
CASSWGVPNTGELFF
>NA|TRBJ1-4|TRBV28|NA
TGTGCCAGCAGTTTCACAGGGAACCCAACTAATGAAAAACTGTTTTTT
CASSFTGNPTNEKLFF
>NA|TRBJ2-7|TRBV5-1|NA
TGCGCCAGCAGCTTGGGGACTGGAACCTACGAGCAGTACTTC
CASSLGTGTYEQYF
>NA|TRBJ2-7|TRBV28|NA
TGTGCCAGCAGTTTAATAGGCAGATCCTACGAGCAGTACTTC
CASSLIGRSYEQYF
>NA|TRBJ1-1|TRBV5-1|NA
TGCGCCAGCAGCCCAGGACCGAACACTGAAGCTTTCTTT
CASSPGPNTEAFF
>NA|TRBJ2-7|TRBV28|NA
TGTGCCACCGGGGACGTGGGGCAACTTCTCTACGAGCAGTACTTC
CATGDVGQLLYEQYF